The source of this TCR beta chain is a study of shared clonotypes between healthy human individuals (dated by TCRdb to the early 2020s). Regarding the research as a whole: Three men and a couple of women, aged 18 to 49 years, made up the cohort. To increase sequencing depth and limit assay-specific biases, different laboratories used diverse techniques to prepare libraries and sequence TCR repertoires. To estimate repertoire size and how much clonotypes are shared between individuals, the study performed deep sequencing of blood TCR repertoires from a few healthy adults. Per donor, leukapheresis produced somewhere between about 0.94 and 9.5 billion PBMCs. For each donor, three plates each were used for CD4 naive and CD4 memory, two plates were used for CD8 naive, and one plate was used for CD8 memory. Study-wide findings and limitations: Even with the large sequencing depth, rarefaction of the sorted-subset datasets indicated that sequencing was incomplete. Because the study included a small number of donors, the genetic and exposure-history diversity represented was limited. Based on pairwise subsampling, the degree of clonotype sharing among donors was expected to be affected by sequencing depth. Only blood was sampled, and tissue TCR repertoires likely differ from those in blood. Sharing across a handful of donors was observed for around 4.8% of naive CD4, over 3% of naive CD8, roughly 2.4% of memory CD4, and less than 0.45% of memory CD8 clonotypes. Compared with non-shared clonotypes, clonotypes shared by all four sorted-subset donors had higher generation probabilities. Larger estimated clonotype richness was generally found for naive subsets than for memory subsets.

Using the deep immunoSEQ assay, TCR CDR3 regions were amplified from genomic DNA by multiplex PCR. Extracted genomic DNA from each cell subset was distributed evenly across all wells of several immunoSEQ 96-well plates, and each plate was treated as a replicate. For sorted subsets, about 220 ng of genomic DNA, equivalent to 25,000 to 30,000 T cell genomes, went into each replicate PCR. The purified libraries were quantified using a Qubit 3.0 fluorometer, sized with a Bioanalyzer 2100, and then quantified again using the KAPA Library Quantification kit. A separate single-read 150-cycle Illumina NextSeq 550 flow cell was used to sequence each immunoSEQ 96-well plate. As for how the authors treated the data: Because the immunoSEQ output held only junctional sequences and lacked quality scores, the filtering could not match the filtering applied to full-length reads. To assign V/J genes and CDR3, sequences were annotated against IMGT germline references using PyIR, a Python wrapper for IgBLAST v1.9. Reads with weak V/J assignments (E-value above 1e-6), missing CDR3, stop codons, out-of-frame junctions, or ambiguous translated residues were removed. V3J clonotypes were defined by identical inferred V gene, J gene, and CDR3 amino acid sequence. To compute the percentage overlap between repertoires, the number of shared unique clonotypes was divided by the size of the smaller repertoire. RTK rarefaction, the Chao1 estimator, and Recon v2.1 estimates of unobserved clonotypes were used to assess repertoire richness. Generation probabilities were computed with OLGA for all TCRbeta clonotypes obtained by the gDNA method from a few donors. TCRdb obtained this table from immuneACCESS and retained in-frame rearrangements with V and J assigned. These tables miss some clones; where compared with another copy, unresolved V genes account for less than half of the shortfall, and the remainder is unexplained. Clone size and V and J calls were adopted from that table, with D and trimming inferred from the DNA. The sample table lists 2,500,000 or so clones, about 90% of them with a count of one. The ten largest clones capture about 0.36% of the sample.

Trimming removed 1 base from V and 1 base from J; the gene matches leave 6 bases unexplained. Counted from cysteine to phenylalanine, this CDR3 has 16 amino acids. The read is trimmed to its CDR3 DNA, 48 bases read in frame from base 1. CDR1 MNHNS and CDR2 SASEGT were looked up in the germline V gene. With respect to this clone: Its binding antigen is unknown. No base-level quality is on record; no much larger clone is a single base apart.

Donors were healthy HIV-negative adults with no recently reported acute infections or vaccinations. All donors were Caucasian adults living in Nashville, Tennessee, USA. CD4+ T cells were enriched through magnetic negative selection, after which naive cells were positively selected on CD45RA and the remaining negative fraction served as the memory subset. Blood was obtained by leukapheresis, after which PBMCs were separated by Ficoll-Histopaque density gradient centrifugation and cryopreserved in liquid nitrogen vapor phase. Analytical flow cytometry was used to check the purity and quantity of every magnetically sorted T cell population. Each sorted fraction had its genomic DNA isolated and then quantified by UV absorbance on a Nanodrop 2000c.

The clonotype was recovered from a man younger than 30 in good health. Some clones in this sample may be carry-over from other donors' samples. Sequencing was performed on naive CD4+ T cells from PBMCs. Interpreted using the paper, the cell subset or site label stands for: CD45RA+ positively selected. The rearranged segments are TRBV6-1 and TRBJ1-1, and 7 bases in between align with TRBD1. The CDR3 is CASSEGRGKWNTEAFF. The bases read TGTGCCAGCAGTGAAGGCAGGGGGAAGTGGAACACTGAAGCTTTCTTT.